This is a list of T cell receptor beta chains from one sample in a study of T cells after yellow fever vaccination. TCRdb re-analysed the 5' RACE reads in MiXCR, keeping a single row per CDR3 protein. The sample records around 550,000 distinct CDR3 sequences, roughly 21% being singletons. The source was PBMCs, collected 15 days after the yellow fever booster vaccination. These receptors came from a man aged 25-40 years who received the YFV17D yellow fever vaccine. Both conserved end residues are part of each CDR3. Each record gives: V gene, J gene, clone size, D gene, CDR3 protein, CDR3 DNA. The D gene is left open where the match is weak. A clone size is listed for some rows: how often the clone was seen (once, few, many), or a class if it is expanded.

TRBV18	TRBJ2-7	once	-	CASSPFGTREQYF	TGTGCCAGCTCACCCTTTGGGACGCGAGAGCAGTACTTC
TRBV9	TRBJ2-7	few	TRBD2	CASSVGVGGTYEQYF	TGTGCCAGCAGCGTAGGGGTGGGGGGGACCTACGAGCAGTACTTC
TRBV29-1	TRBJ2-7	-	TRBD1	CSVETRDRSSYEQYF	TGCAGCGTTGAGACCCGGGACAGGAGCTCCTACGAGCAGTACTTC
TRBV7-8	TRBJ2-4	few	TRBD2	CASSLVPGTSGRSKNIQYF	TGTGCCAGCAGCTTAGTCCCCGGGACTAGCGGGAGAAGCAAAAACATTCAGTACTTC
TRBV12-3/TRBV12-4	TRBJ2-7	few	TRBD2	CASSLGPPPSGNSYEQYF	TGTGCCAGCAGTTTAGGCCCCCCTCCTAGCGGGAATTCCTACGAGCAGTACTTC
TRBV20-1	TRBJ2-1	-	TRBD2	CSASPSGREQFF	TGCAGTGCTAGCCCTAGCGGGAGAGAGCAGTTCTTC
TRBV10-3	TRBJ1-1	few	TRBD1	CAIRTTGGTEAFF	TGTGCCATCAGGACCACAGGGGGCACTGAAGCTTTCTTT
TRBV28	TRBJ2-4	few	-	CASSFEDIQYF	TGTGCCAGCAGTTTCGAGGACATTCAGTACTTC
TRBV3-1	TRBJ1-1	-	-	CASSQGTGSEAFF	TGTGCCAGCAGCCAAGGAACAGGCTCTGAAGCTTTCTTT
TRBV5-1	TRBJ1-1	few	-	CASSSAVTDTEAFF	TGCGCCAGCAGCTCAGCCGTGACGGACACTGAAGCTTTCTTT
TRBV20-1	TRBJ2-1	-	TRBD2	CSARVLAGVDEQFF	TGCAGTGCTAGAGTCCTAGCGGGAGTCGATGAGCAGTTCTTC
TRBV7-3	TRBJ2-1	few	TRBD2	CASRLAGEYNEQFF	TGTGCCAGCAGGCTAGCGGGAGAGTACAATGAGCAGTTCTTC
TRBV24-1	TRBJ2-2	once	-	CATSEPTPTAANTGELFF	TGTGCCACCAGTGAGCCGACACCTACCGCGGCGAACACCGGGGAGCTGTTTTTT
TRBV4-3	TRBJ2-1	-	-	CASSQDSPRVDEQFF	TGCGCCAGCAGCCAAGACTCGCCCCGAGTGGATGAGCAGTTCTTC
TRBV5-1	TRBJ2-1	few	TRBD1	CASSFPTGQNYNEQFF	TGCGCCAGCAGCTTTCCAACGGGACAGAATTACAATGAGCAGTTCTTC
TRBV7-9	TRBJ2-7	-	TRBD2	CASSSGTSGIREQYF	TGTGCCAGCAGCTCAGGGACTAGCGGGATTCGGGAGCAGTACTTC
TRBV4-3	TRBJ2-3	few	TRBD2	CASSHGLAVTDTQYF	TGCGCCAGCAGCCATGGACTAGCGGTGACAGATACGCAGTATTTT
TRBV3-1	TRBJ2-7	-	-	CASGPYYEQYF	TGTGCCAGCGGACCCTACTACGAGCAGTACTTC
TRBV10-3	TRBJ2-1	-	-	CAISPDRDYNEQFF	TGTGCCATCAGTCCGGATAGGGATTACAATGAGCAGTTCTTC
TRBV10-2	TRBJ1-5	few	TRBD1	CASSEQGGNQPQHF	TGCGCCAGCAGTGAGCAGGGGGGCAATCAGCCCCAGCATTTT
TRBV20-1	TRBJ2-7	few	-	CSARDRRGDSQGSEQYF	TGCAGTGCTAGAGATCGTAGAGGGGATAGCCAAGGCTCCGAGCAGTACTTC
TRBV5-1	TRBJ2-5	few	-	CASSPLGRTETQYF	TGCGCCAGCAGCCCCCTCGGGAGAACAGAGACCCAGTACTTC
TRBV6-1	TRBJ1-6	few	-	CASSISGAFNSPLHF	TGTGCCAGCAGCATCTCCGGGGCCTTCAATTCACCCCTCCACTTT
TRBV30	TRBJ2-2	few	-	CAWSVGTNTGELFF	TGTGCCTGGAGTGTCGGAACGAACACCGGGGAGCTGTTTTTT
TRBV15	TRBJ1-5	many	-	CATSRIRDSNQPQHF	TGTGCCACCAGCAGAATACGGGATAGCAATCAGCCCCAGCATTTT
TRBV7-2	TRBJ2-3	many	TRBD2	CASSLLAGGSTQYF	TGTGCCAGCAGCCTCCTAGCGGGAGGGTCTACGCAGTATTTT
TRBV30	TRBJ2-5	-	TRBD1	CAWSAAIGTVNF	TGTGCCTGGAGTGCCGCTATAGGGACAGTCAACTTC
TRBV20-1	TRBJ2-3	-	TRBD2	CSARAAGGDTDTQYF	TGCAGTGCTAGAGCGGCGGGAGGGGACACAGATACGCAGTATTTT
TRBV20-1	TRBJ2-7	-	-	CSAHTGDRSYEQYF	TGCAGTGCACACACGGGGGACAGATCCTACGAGCAGTACTTC
TRBV6-5	TRBJ2-5	-	-	CASSNGGTQYF	TGTGCCAGCAGTAATGGGGGGACCCAGTACTTC
TRBV6-1	TRBJ2-7	few	TRBD1	CASTTGATYEQYF	TGTGCCAGCACGACAGGGGCGACCTACGAGCAGTACTTC
TRBV10-3	TRBJ1-2	few	-	CAISESTRFGQPYTF	TGTGCCATCAGTGAGTCGACTCGTTTCGGACAACCCTACACCTTC
TRBV23-1	TRBJ2-7	-	-	CASSQRLPGRGSYEQYF	TGCGCCAGCAGTCAAAGGCTACCGGGACGGGGATCCTACGAGCAGTACTTC
TRBV12-3/TRBV12-4	TRBJ2-3	-	-	CASSFARQGTDTQYF	TGTGCCAGCAGTTTTGCTAGACAGGGCACAGATACGCAGTATTTT
TRBV29-1	TRBJ2-7	few	TRBD1	CSVEEGQGNEQYF	TGCAGCGTTGAGGAGGGACAGGGTAACGAGCAGTACTTC
TRBV12-3/TRBV12-4	TRBJ2-1	-	-	CASSFPPAFYEQFF	TGTGCCAGCAGTTTCCCTCCGGCTTTTTATGAGCAGTTCTTC
TRBV7-2	TRBJ2-5	few	TRBD2	CATSFGLAGGRETQYF	TGTGCCACCTCTTTTGGGCTAGCGGGAGGGCGAGAGACCCAGTACTTC
TRBV27	TRBJ2-3	few	-	CASSAGDTQYF	TGTGCCAGCAGTGCGGGGGATACGCAGTATTTT
TRBV12-3/TRBV12-4	TRBJ1-2	-	TRBD1	CASRRTGDGYTF	TGTGCCAGCAGAAGGACAGGGGATGGCTACACCTTC
TRBV14	TRBJ2-7	few	TRBD2	CASSQDRLARYEQYF	TGTGCCAGCAGCCAAGATCGACTAGCGCGGTACGAGCAGTACTTC
TRBV27	TRBJ2-7	-	TRBD1	CASTSPRTGSYEQYF	TGTGCCAGCACCAGCCCCCGGACAGGGTCTTACGAGCAGTACTTC